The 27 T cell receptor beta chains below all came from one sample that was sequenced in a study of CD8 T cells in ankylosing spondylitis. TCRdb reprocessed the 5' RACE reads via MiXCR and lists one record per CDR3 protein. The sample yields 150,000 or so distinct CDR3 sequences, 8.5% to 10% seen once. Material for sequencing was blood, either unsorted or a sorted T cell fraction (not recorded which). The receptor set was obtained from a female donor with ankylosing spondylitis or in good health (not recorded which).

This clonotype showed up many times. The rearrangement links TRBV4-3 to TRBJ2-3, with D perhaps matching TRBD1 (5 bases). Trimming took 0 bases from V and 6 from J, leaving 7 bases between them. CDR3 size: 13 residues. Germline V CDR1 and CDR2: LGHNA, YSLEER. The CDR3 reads CASSQEKGDTQYF. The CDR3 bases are TGCGCCAGCAGCCAAGAAAAGGGGGATACGCAGTATTTT.

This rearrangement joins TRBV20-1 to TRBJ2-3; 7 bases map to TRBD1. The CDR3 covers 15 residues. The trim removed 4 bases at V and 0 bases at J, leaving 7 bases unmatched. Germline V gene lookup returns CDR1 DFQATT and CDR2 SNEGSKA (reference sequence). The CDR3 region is CSATGTALSTDTQYF. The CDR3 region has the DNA TGCAGTGCTACCGGGACAGCACTCAGCACAGATACGCAGTATTTT.

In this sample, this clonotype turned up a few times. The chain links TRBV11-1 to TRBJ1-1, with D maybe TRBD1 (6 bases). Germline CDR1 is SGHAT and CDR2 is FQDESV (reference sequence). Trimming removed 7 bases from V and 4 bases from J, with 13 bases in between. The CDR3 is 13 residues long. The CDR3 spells CASTRGGGTEAFF. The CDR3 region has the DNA TGTGCCAGCACCAGGGGAGGCGGCACTGAAGCTTTCTTT.

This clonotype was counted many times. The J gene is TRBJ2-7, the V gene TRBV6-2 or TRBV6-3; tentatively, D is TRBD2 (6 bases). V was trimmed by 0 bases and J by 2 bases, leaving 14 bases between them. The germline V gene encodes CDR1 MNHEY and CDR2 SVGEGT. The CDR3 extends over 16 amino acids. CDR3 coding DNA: TGTGCCAGCAGTTACTCTAGTAGCGGTGGCCCCTACGAGCAGTACTTC. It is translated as CASSYSSSGGPYEQYF.

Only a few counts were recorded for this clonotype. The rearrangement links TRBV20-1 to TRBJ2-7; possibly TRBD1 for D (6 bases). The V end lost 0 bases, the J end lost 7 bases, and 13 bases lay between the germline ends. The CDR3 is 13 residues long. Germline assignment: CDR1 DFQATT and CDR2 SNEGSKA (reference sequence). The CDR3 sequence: CSARDQGKGEQYF. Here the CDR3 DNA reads TGCAGTGCTAGAGATCAGGGGAAGGGGGAGCAGTACTTC.

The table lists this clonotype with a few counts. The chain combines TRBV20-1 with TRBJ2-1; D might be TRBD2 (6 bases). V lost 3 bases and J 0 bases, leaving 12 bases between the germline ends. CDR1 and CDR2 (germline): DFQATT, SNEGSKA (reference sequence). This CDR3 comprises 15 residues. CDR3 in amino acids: CSASEASASYNEQFF. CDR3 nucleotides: TGCAGTGCTAGTGAAGCTAGCGCCTCCTACAATGAGCAGTTCTTC.

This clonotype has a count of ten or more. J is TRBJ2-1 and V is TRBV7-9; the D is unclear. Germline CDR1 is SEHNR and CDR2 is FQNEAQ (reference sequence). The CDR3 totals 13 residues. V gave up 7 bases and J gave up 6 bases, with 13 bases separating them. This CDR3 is CASKDIASNEQFF. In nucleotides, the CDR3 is TGTGCCAGCAAAGATATCGCCAGCAATGAGCAGTTCTTC.

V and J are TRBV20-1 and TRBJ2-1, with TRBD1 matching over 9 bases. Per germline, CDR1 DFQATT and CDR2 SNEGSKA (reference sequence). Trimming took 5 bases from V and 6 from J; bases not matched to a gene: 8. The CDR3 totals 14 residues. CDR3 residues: CSASRDREPNEQFF. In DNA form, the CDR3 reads TGCAGTGCTTCCCGGGACAGGGAACCCAATGAGCAGTTCTTC.

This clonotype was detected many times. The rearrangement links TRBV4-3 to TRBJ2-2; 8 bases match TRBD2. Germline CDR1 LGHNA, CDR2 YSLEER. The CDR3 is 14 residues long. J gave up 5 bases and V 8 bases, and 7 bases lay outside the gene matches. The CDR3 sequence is CASRGGRKTGELFF. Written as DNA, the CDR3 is TGCGCCAGCCGGGGGGGTCGGAAAACCGGGGAGCTGTTTTTT.

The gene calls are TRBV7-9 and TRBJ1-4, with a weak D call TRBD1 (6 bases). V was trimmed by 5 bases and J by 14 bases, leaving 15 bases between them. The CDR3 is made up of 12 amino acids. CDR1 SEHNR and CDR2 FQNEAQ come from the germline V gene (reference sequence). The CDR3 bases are TGTGCCAGCAGCGGAGACAGGAGATCGCTGTTTTTT. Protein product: CASSGDRRSLFF.

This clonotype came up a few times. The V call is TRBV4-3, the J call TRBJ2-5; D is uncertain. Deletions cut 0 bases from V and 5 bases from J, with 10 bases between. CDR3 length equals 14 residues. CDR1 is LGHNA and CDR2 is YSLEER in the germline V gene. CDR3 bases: TGCGCCAGCAGCCAAGATGGGTTGCTCGAGACCCAGTACTTC. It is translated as CASSQDGLLETQYF.

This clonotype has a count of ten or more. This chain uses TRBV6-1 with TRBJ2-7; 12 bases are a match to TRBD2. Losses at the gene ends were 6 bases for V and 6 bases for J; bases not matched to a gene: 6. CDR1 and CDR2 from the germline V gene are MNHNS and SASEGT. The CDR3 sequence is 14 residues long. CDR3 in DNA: TGTGCCAGCAGCGCTAGCGGGAGGGCCGGCGAGCAGTACTTC. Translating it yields CASSASGRAGEQYF.

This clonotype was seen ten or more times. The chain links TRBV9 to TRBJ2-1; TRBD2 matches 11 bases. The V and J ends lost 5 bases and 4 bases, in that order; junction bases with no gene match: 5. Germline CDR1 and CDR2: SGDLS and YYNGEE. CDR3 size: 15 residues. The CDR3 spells CASRSGTSGYNEQFF. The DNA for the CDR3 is TGTGCCAGCAGGTCCGGGACTAGCGGTTACAATGAGCAGTTCTTC.

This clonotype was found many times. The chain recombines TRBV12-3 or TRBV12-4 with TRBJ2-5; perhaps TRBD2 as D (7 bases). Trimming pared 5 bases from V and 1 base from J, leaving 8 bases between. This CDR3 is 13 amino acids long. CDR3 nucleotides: TGTGCCAGCAGTGGGGGGGCCCAAGAGACCCAGTACTTC. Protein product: CASSGGAQETQYF.

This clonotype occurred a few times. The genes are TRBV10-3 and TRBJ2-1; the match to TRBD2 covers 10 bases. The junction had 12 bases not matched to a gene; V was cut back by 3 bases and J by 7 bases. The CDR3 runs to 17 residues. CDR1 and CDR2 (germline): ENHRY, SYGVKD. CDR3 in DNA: TGTGCCATCAGTGAAAGGCAGCGGGAGGGCCTCAATAATGAGCAGTTCTTC. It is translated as CAISERQREGLNNEQFF.

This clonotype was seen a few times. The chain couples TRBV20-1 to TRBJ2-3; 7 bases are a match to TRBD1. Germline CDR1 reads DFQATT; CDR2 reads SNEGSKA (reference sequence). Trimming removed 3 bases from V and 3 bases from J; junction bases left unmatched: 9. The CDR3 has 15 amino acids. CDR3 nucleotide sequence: TGCAGTGCTAGGAGGGGGCCGAGCAGGACAGATACGCAGTATTTT. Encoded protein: CSARRGPSRTDTQYF.

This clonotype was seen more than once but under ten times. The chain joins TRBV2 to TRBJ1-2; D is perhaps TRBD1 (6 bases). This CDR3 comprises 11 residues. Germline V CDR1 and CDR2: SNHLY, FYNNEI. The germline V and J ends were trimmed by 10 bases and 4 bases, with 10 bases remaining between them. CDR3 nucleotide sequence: TGTGCCAATTCGGGGGCCTATGGCTACACCTTC. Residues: CANSGAYGYTF.

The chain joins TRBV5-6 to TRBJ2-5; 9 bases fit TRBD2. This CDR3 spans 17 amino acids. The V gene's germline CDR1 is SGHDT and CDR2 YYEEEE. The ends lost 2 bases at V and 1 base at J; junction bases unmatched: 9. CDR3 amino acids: CASSFGVTSGFQETQYF. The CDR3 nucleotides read TGTGCCAGCAGCTTCGGTGTTACTAGCGGGTTCCAAGAGACCCAGTACTTC.

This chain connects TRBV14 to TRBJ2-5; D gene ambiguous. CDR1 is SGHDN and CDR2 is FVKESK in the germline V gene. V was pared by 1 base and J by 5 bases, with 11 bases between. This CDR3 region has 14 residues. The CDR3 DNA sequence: TGTGCCAGCAGCCAAGGTCCTAGGCGGGAGACCCAGTACTTC. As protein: CASSQGPRRETQYF.

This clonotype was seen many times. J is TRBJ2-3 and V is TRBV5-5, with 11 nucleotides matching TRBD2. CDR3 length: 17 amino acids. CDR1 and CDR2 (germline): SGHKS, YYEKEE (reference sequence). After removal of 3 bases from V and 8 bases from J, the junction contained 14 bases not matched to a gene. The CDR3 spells CASSSTTSGAPRATQYF. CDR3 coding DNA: TGTGCCAGCAGCTCGACGACTAGCGGGGCTCCCCGGGCTACGCAGTATTTT.

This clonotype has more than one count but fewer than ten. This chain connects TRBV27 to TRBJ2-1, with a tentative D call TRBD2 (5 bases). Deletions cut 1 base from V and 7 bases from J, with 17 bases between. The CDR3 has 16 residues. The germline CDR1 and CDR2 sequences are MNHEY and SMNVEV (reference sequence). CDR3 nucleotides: TGTGCCAGCAGTTTATGGGTGCTGGAATCGGGGAATGAGCAGTTCTTC. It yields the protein CASSLWVLESGNEQFF.

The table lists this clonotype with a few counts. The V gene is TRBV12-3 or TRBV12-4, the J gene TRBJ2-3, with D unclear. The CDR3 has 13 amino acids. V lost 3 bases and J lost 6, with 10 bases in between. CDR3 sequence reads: CASSFSNGDTQYF. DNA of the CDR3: TGTGCCAGCAGTTTTTCAAATGGTGATACGCAGTATTTT.

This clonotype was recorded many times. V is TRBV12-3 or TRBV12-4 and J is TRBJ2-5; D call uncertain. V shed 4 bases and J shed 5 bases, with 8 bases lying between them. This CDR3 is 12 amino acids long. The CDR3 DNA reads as TGTGCCAGCAGTTCCACGGTGGAGACCCAGTACTTC. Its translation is CASSSTVETQYF.

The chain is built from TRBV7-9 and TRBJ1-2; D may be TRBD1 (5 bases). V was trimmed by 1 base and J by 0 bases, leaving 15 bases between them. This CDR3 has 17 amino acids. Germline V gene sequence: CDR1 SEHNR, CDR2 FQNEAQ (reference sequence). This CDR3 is CASSLVKGTAPNYGYTF. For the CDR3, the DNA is TGTGCCAGCAGCTTAGTCAAAGGGACGGCTCCTAACTATGGCTACACCTTC.

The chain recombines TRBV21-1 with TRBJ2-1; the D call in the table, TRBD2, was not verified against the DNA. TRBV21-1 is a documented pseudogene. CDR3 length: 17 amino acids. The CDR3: CASSHKVPGGGGNEQFF. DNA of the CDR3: TGTGCCAGCAGCCACAAAGTCCCGGGAGGGGGTGGTAATGAGCAGTTCTTC.

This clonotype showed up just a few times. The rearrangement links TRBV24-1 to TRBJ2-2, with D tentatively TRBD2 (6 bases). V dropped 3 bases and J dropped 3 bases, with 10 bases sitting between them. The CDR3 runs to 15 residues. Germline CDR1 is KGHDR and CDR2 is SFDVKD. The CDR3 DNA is TGTGCCACCAGTGATCGTGCGGGATACACCGGGGAGCTGTTTTTT. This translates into CATSDRAGYTGELFF.

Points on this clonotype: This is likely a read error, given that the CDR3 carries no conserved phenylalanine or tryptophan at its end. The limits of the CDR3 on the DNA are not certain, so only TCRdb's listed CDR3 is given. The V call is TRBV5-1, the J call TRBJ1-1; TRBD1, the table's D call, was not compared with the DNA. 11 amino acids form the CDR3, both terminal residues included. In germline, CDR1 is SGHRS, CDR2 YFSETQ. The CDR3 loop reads CASSLGGSLPP.